Sequencing of this TCR beta chain was carried out in a study of T cells after yellow fever vaccination. Looking at the study overall: SMART-Seq v4 Ultra Low Input served to prepare low-cell-number fractions. Study-level findings and limits: The secondary response peaked faster, at day 5 versus 15, but was weaker. Reappearance after the booster was seen for most primary-vaccination clones, at 96% CD4 and about 90% CD8.

The length of the CDR3 is 18 residues. Trimming removed 5 bases from V and 6 bases from J; junction bases left unmatched: 12. Germline V gene lookup returns CDR1 SGHTA and CDR2 FQGNSA. Of note for this clonotype: Its matching antigen is unknown.

For TCR, cDNA came from 5'RACE template switching, which added a universal primer site and UMIs. Each CDR3 protein is one row after TCRdb ran MiXCR on the 5' RACE reads. The table shows some 320,000 distinct CDR3 sequences, with over 8.5% occurring only once. The sequence was collected from a man aged 18 to 35 who received the YFV17D yellow fever vaccine. This specimen consisted of CD4+ T cells sorted from PBMCs, obtained 45 days after the yellow fever booster vaccination. This chain links TRBV7-2 with TRBJ2-2; 13 bases line up with TRBD2. The CDR3 DNA sequence: TGTGCCAGCAGCCTATTCGGGACTAGCGGGGCCGAATCCGGGGAGCTGTTTTTT. Amino acids: CASSLFGTSGAESGELFF.